This T cell receptor (beta chain) was observed in a study of blood T cell repertoires in COVID-19 (dated by TCRdb to the early 2020s). Study-level background: Samples covering the acute and convalescent phases of COVID-19 were provided by collaborators in the United States, Italy and Spain. The prospective study material was composed of cDNA or gDNA derived from T cells, B-cell-depleted T cells, or PBMCs. The dataset comprised deeply sampled blood TCRbeta repertoires from subjects exposed to, actively infected with, or recovered from COVID-19. The repertoires were released in a freely available public database intended as a resource for research on the immune response to SARS-CoV-2. Samples came from the ongoing ImmuneRACE study (first 160 participants) plus 1,254 subjects from 6 global collaborators. Nearly every sample came with metadata listing a de-identified subject ID, COVID-19 status, age in years and sex. Where available, HLA class I and class II types were obtained from metadata supplied by the sample provider rather than from assay-based typing.

TCRbeta CDR3 regions were amplified from genomic DNA by means of the immunoSEQ Assay, a bias-controlled multiplex PCR. The authors' analysis ran thus. The number of nucleated cells in each sample was estimated from the amplification of reference gene primers within the assay. To quantify the absolute abundance of each unique TCRbeta CDR3 rearrangement, sequence reads were collapsed and filtered. For each sample, productive Simpson clonality was calculated by taking the square root of Simpson's diversity index across productive rearrangements. Held by TCRdb, this immuneACCESS table contains in-frame sequences only and omits some clones. Under half of the omission traces to an unresolved V gene where checked; the cause of the rest is unknown. D and trimming were read from the DNA, whereas the V and J calls and clone size are those reported in that table. The table for this sample lists roughly 190,000 clones; roughly four fifths of them were counted only once. The ten most abundant clones make up 12% of the sample.

Counted from cysteine to phenylalanine, this CDR3 has 15 amino acids. Only CDR3 DNA is held: 45 bases, read in frame from base 1. The junction shows trimming of 5 bases on V and 6 bases on J, plus 20 bases between the germline ends. The germline V gene (reference sequence) gives CDR1 as LNHDA and CDR2 as SQIVND. This clone was found once. Its antigen has not been determined. No much larger clone exists at a distance of one base, and base qualities are not known. Participants in the prospective study were aged roughly 18 to 100 years, lived in 20 to 30 United States geographic areas, and enrolled through a virtual design. To assign participants to cohorts, the prospective study relied on clinical history that participants themselves reported in a screening survey and a study questionnaire. Recovered participants in ImmuneRACE Cohort 3 were defined by two consecutive negative NP/OP PCR tests, clearance by a healthcare professional, or resolution of symptoms. In the prospective study, whole blood, serum and a nasopharyngeal or oropharyngeal swab were collected from each participant by mobile phlebotomists. Participants in the prospective study had the option to provide additional blood draws and questionnaires over a roughly two-month period. Blood samples from the prospective study were shipped frozen or at room temperature prior to DNA extraction.

Broad study findings and their caveats: Clinical and demographic metadata were provided uncurated, with the amount varying by source and participant.

The origin of this receptor is a man aged 35 to 55 who had recovered from COVID-19. Recombination joined TRBV19 with TRBJ2-7; TRBD2 could be the D gene, as 7 bases match. The specimen was PBMCs or T cells enriched from blood (not recorded which). This receptor carries the CDR3 CASSWGGHDLSEQYF. The nucleotides read TGTGCCAGTAGTTGGGGGGGCCATGATCTGAGCGAGCAGTACTTC.